Each of the 6 T cell receptor beta chains below was sequenced from the same sample in a study of PD-L1 blockade in urothelial cancer. Time point reported: pretreatment peripheral blood. The protocol was immunoSEQ multiplex PCR, while the TCRdb copy is restricted to in-frame clones and leaves out a portion. This sample has 85,000 to 90,000 clones, with 89% found just once. The source material was PBMCs, sampled around atezolizumab (anti-PD-L1) treatment. The receptor source for this set is a woman aged 80 or older with urothelial cancer.

The chain joins TRBV7-2 to TRBJ2-3; TRBD2 aligns across 11 bases. CDR3 length equals 15 residues. J lost 8 bases, V lost 5 bases, and 9 bases had no gene match. Germline V gives CDR1 SGHTA, CDR2 FQGNSA. CDR3 in amino acids: CASSTLAGGRGTQYF. The CDR3 bases are TGTGCCAGCAGCACCTTAGCGGGAGGGCGCGGTACGCAGTATTTT.

The chain is built from TRBV2 and TRBJ1-5; 7 bases fit TRBD1. Germline values: CDR1 SNHLY, CDR2 FYNNEI. The V and J ends lost 7 bases and 4 bases, in that order; junction bases with no gene match: 10. This CDR3 region has 15 residues. CDR3 amino acids: CASNRGQNGNQPQHF. The CDR3 DNA sequence: TGTGCCAGCAACCGGGGACAGAATGGGAATCAGCCCCAGCATTTT.

The J gene is TRBJ1-3, the V gene TRBV28; D remains unclear. Germline loops: CDR1 MDHEN, CDR2 SYDVKM. CDR3 length equals 10 residues. V gave up 8 bases and J gave up 7 bases, with 6 bases separating them. Here the CDR3 DNA reads TGTGCCAGCGAGGGTAACACCATATATTTT. Its translation: CASEGNTIYF.

This chain connects TRBV27 to TRBJ2-1; tentative D call: TRBD1 (7 bases). The germline V and J ends were trimmed by 6 bases and 4 bases, with 19 bases remaining between them. Looked up from germline, CDR1 is MNHEY and CDR2 is SMNVEV (reference sequence). The length of the CDR3 is 16 residues. The CDR3 region is CASRKTTQGGYNEQFF. For the CDR3, the DNA is TGTGCCAGCAGAAAGACGACTCAGGGGGGTTACAATGAGCAGTTCTTC.

This chain links TRBV29-1 with TRBJ2-1; 7 bases fit TRBD1. In germline, CDR1 is SQVTM, CDR2 ANQGSEA. The CDR3 sequence is 13 residues long. Losses at the gene ends were 6 bases for V and 6 bases for J; bases not matched to a gene: 8. CDR3 region: CSVTGTWVNEQFF. The CDR3, as DNA: TGCAGCGTGACAGGGACCTGGGTCAATGAGCAGTTCTTC.

CDR3 bases: TGTGCCAGCAGCTTTAGCGGGAGGGGGCCCTACGAGCAGTACTTC. Amino acids: CASSFSGRGPYEQYF. The V and J genes are TRBV21-1 and TRBJ2-7; no DNA check was done on the table's D call, TRBD2. TRBV21-1 is a recognized pseudogene. The length of the CDR3 is 15 residues.